This T cell receptor (beta chain) was recovered during a study of blood T cell repertoires in COVID-19. Profiled with immunoSEQ multiplex PCR; TCRdb holds only in-frame clones, not every one. The table records around 250,000 clones, around 90% of them present only once. V lost 4 bases to trimming and J lost 5 bases; unmatched junction nucleotides: 8. The CDR3 runs to 16 residues. Germline lookup yields CDR1 LNHDA and CDR2 SQIVND (reference sequence). Sequencing was performed on peripheral blood. The V and J genes are TRBV19 and TRBJ1-2; TRBD1 agrees at 12 bases. The TCR was taken from a woman between 35 and 50 years old who had recovered from COVID-19. The DNA of the CDR3 is TGTGCCAGTAGTACCCCCGGGACAGGGGGCGTTTATGGCTACACCTTC. This gives the protein CASSTPGTGGVYGYTF.